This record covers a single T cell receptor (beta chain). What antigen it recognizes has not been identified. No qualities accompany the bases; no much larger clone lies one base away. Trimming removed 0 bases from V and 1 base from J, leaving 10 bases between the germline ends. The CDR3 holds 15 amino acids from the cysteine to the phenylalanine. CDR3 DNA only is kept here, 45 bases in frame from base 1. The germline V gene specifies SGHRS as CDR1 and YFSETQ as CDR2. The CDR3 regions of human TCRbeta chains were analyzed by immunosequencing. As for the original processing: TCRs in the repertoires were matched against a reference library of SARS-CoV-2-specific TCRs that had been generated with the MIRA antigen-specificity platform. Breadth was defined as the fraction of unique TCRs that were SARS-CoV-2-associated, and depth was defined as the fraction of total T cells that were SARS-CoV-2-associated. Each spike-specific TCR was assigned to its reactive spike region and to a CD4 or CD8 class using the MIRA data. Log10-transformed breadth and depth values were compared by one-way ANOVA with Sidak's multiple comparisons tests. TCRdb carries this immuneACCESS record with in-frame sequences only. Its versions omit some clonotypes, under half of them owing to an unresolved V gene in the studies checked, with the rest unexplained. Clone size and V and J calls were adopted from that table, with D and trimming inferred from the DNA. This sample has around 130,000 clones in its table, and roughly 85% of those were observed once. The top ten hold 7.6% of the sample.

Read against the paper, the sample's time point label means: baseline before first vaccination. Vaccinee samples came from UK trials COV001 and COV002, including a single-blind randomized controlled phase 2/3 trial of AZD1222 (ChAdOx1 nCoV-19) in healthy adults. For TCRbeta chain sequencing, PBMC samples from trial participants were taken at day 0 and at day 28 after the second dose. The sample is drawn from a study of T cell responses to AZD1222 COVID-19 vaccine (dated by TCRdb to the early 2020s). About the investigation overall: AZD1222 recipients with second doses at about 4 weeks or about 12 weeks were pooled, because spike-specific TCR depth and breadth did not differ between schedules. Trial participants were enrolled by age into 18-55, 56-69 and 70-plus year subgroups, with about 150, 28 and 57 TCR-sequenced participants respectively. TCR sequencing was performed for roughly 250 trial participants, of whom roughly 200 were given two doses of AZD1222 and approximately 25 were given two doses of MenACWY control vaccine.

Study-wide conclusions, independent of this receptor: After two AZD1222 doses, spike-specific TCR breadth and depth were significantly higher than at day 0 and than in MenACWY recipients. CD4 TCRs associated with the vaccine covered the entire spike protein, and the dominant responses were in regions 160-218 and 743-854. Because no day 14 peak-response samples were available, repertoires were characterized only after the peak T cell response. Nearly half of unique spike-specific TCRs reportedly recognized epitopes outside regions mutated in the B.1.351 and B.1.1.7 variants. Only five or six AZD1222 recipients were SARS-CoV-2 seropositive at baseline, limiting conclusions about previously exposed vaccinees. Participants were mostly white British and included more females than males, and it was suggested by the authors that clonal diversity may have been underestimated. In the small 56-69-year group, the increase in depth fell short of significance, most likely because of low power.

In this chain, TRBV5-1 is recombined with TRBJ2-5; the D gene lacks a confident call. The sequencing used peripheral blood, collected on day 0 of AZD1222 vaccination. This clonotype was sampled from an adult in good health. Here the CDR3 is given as CASSLAGFSQETQYF. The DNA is TGCGCCAGCAGCTTGGCCGGTTTCTCCCAAGAGACCCAGTACTTC.